The next 2 T cell receptor beta chains were all read from a single sample in a study of shared clonotypes between healthy human individuals. The method was immunoSEQ multiplex PCR; TCRdb's version includes in-frame clones alone and lacks a portion of them. The data contain about 820,000 clones, roughly 92% of them singletons. Naive CD8 cells lacked CD45RO, underwent positive selection for CCR7 and left out terminally differentiated effector memory CD45RA+ cells. The sequencing sample was made of naive CD8+ T cells sorted from blood. The receptor source for this set is a man younger than 45 in good health.

The CDR3 DNA is TGTGCCAGCAGCTCAATAGCGGGGGGCTCCTACGAGCAGTACTTC. This gives the protein CASSSIAGGSYEQYF. The chain recombines TRBV7-8 with TRBJ2-7, with 10 bases matching TRBD2. The CDR3 contains 15 residues. The junction had 3 bases not matched to a gene; V was cut back by 4 bases and J by 0 bases. Germline-derived CDR1 and CDR2 are SGHVS and FQNEAQ.

For this clone: The sample carries other DNA sequences with the same CDR3. Here the CDR3 reads CASSLGQSYEQYF. In DNA form, the CDR3 reads TGTGCCAGCAGCTTGGGACAGTCCTACGAGCAGTACTTC. The chain is built from TRBV5-4 and TRBJ2-7; a weak D match, TRBD1 (5 bases). V lost 0 bases and J lost 1, with 5 bases in between. Per the germline V gene, CDR1 is SGHNT and CDR2 is YYREEE (reference sequence). There are 13 residues in the CDR3.